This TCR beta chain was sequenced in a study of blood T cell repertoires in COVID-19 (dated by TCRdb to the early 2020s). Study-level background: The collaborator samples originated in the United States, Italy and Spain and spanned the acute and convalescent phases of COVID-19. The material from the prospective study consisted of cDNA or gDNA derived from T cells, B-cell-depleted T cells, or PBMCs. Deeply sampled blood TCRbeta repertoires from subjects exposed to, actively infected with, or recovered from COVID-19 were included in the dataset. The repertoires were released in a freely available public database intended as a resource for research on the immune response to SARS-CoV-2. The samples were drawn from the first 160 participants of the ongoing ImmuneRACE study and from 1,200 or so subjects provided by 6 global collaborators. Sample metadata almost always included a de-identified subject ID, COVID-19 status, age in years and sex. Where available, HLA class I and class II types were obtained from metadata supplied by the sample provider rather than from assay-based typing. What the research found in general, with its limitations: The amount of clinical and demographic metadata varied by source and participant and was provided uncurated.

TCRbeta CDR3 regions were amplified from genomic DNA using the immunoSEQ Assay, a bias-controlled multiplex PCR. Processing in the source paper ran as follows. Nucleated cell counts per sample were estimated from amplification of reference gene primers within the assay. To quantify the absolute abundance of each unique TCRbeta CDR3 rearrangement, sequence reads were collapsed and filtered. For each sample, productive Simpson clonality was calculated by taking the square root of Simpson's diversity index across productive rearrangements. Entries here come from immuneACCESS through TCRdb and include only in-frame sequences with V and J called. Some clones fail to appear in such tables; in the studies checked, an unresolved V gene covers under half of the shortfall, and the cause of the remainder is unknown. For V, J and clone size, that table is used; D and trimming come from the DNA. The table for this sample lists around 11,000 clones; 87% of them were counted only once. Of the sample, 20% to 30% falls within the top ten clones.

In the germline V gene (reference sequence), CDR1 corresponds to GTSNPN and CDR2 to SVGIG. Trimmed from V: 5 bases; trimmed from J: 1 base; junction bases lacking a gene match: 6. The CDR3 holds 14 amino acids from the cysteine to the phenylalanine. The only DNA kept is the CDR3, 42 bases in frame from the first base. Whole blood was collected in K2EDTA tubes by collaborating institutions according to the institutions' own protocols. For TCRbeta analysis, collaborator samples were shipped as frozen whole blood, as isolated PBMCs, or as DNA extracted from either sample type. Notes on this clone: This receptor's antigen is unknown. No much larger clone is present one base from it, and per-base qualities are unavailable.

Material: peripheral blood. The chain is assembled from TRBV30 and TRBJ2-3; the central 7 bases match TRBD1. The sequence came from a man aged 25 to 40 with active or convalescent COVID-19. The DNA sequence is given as TGTGCCTGGGGAACAGGGGTTGGCACAGATACGCAGTATTTT. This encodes CAWGTGVGTDTQYF.